The 3 T cell receptor beta chains below were found in one sample sequenced in a study of CD8 T cells in ankylosing spondylitis. TCRdb passed the 5' RACE reads through MiXCR, listing each CDR3 protein once. The repertoire holds approximately 500,000 distinct CDR3 sequences, with over 9.5% as singletons. Study findings and constraints: Fewer than ten highly homologous variants made up a TCR beta motif, and this motif appeared characteristic of ankylosing spondylitis blood.

Their specific antigens are unknown. The sequenced sample consisted of blood, either unsorted or a sorted T cell fraction (not recorded which). The receptor set was obtained from a male donor with ankylosing spondylitis.

The V gene is TRBV20-1, the J gene TRBJ2-3; 15 nucleotides agree with TRBD2. The CDR3 is made up of 19 amino acids. The V gene end was trimmed by 2 bases and the J gene end by 0 bases; junction bases not matched to a gene: 9. Germline values: CDR1 DFQATT, CDR2 SNEGSKA (reference sequence). The CDR3 bases are TGCAGTGCTAGACCGACGGGACTAGCGGGAGGCCTCAGCACAGATACGCAGTATTTT. It codes for CSARPTGLAGGLSTDTQYF.

The chain recombines TRBV19 with TRBJ1-2; 8 bases map to TRBD1. Germline V CDR1 and CDR2: LNHDA, SQIVND (reference sequence). The CDR3 loop spans 14 amino acids. With 9 bases clipped from V and 3 bases from J, the junction kept 9 bases outside the gene matches. CDR3 in amino acids: CASQDGQGDYGYTF. The CDR3, as DNA: TGTGCCAGCCAAGACGGACAGGGTGACTATGGCTACACCTTC.

As for this clonotype: At one end, the junction sequence differs from germline, possibly due to a read error. This rearrangement joins TRBV20-1 to TRBJ2-4, with 9 positions matching TRBD1. Germline loops: CDR1 DFQATT, CDR2 SNEGSKA (reference sequence). The CDR3 is made up of 14 amino acids. The CDR3 nucleotides read TGTAGTGCTAATAACAGGGGGCCCAAAAACATTCAGTACTTC. Translated, it gives CSANNRGPKNIQYF.